These T cell receptor beta chains were read from a single sample in a study of control samples from healthy donors and cancer patients. TCRdb keeps only in-frame clones here, not all; method: immunoSEQ multiplex PCR. The table lists some 110,000 clones, approximately 90% of them singletons. The sequenced sample was blood. The receptors here all came from a woman in her seventies in good health. CDR3s include the opening cysteine and the closing phenylalanine or tryptophan. The D gene is left open where the match is weak. The size of a clone is reported for some rows only, either as once, few or many, or as a class for expanded clones.

len | j_gene | abundance | v_gene | d_gene | CDR3nt | CDR3aa
14 | TRBJ2-7 | . | TRBV3-1/TRBV3-2 | . | TGTGCCAGCAGCCCGCCGGACAGTCCCTACGAGCAGTACTTC | CASSPPDSPYEQYF
15 | TRBJ2-5 | . | TRBV7-2 | . | TGTGCCAGCAGCACCTCGTTTGCTGGGGTGAGGACCCAGTACTTC | CASSTSFAGVRTQYF
16 | TRBJ2-1 | once | TRBV7-9 | . | TGTGCCAGCAGCCCAGCCCGGGCTTCAGGGAACAATGAGCAGTTCTTC | CASSPARASGNNEQFF
13 | TRBJ1-4 | . | TRBV5-6 | . | TGTGCCAGCAGCGGGGCCCTGGGTGAAAAACTGTTTTTT | CASSGALGEKLFF
14 | TRBJ2-5 | . | TRBV3-1/TRBV3-2 | TRBD2 | TGTGCCAGCAGCCTCGCGGGGGGGGGTGAGACCCAGTACTTC | CASSLAGGGETQYF
13 | TRBJ2-7 | . | TRBV19 | . | TGTGCCAGTAGTATAGCTTCAGGGGTCGAGCAGTACTTC | CASSIASGVEQYF
15 | TRBJ1-6 | . | TRBV7-2 | . | TGTGCCAGCAGCTCAGCGGGACACGTAAATTCACCCCTCCACTTT | CASSSAGHVNSPLHF
16 | TRBJ1-1 | . | TRBV11-2 | TRBD1 | TGTGCCAGCAGCTTTATTTTGGCAGGGGGCTTTACTGAAGCTTTCTTT | CASSFILAGGFTEAFF
15 | TRBJ2-7 | . | TRBV5-4 | TRBD2 | TGTGCCAGCAGTTCGGACGGCGGGAGGGGATACGAGCAGTACTTC | CASSSDGGRGYEQYF
15 | TRBJ1-2 | . | TRBV5-4 | . | TGTGCCAGCAGCACCCCGTCTGAAGGGGCCTATGGCTACACCTTC | CASSTPSEGAYGYTF
16 | TRBJ1-6 | . | TRBV7-7 | . | TGTGCTAGCAGCCGTACAGGCGCTACCTATAATTCACCCCTCCACTTT | CASSRTGATYNSPLHF
14 | TRBJ2-3 | . | TRBV3-1/TRBV3-2 | . | TGTGCCAGCAGCCAACAGGGGCCCCGGCATACGCAGTATTTT | CASSQQGPRHTQYF
14 | TRBJ1-2 | few | TRBV11-2 | . | TGTGCCAGCAGTTCCTTAGGGGTCGGACGTGGCTACACCTTC | CASSSLGVGRGYTF
13 | TRBJ2-7 | . | TRBV19 | . | TGTGCCAGTAGTATAGCAGGGCCGCACGAGCAGTACTTC | CASSIAGPHEQYF
17 | TRBJ1-3 | . | TRBV9 | . | TGTGCCAGCAGCGTAGCAGCCGGACCTAACTCTGGAAACACCATATATTTT | CASSVAAGPNSGNTIYF
15 | TRBJ1-2 | few | TRBV6-2/TRBV6-3 | . | TGTGCCAGCAGTCTTCTTCCCACAGGGTTAAATGGCTACACCTTC | CASSLLPTGLNGYTF
13 | TRBJ1-2 | . | TRBV5-1 | TRBD1 | TGCGCCAGCAGCCCACAGGGGAACTATGGCTACACCTTC | CASSPQGNYGYTF
14 | TRBJ2-7 | . | TRBV4-3 | . | TGCGCCAGCAGCCACGGACTGCAAGGGACGGAGCAGTACTTC | CASSHGLQGTEQYF
13 | TRBJ1-2 | once | TRBV6-5 | TRBD1 | TGTGCCAGCGGAGACAGGGGTAACTATGGCTACACCTTC | CASGDRGNYGYTF
17 | TRBJ1-2 | . | TRBV27 | TRBD1 | TGTGCCAGCAGTAAACACTACCAGGGGGCGGAAAACTATGGCTACACCTTC | CASSKHYQGAENYGYTF
13 | TRBJ2-1 | once | TRBV19 | . | TGTGCCAGTAGTATAGCCTCTGACAATGAGCAGTTCTTC | CASSIASDNEQFF
13 | TRBJ1-2 | . | TRBV6-2/TRBV6-3 | . | TGTGCCAGCAGTACCGCGCTCGAGGACTACTACACCTTC | CASSTALEDYYTF
12 | TRBJ1-1 | . | TRBV5-8 | . | TGTGCCAGCAGCTTGGGGGGCTATACAGCTTTCTTT | CASSLGGYTAFF
19 | TRBJ2-3 | . | TRBV6-4 | TRBD2 | TGTGCCAGCAGTGTGACAAGTGGACTAGCGGGGGGCTTCACAGATACGCAGTATTTT | CASSVTSGLAGGFTDTQYF
16 | TRBJ2-1 | . | TRBV7-3 | TRBD2 | TGTGCCAGCAGCTTAAGAGCGGGGGGGCTTTACAATGAGCAGTTCTTC | CASSLRAGGLYNEQFF
14 | TRBJ1-3 | . | TRBV25-1 | . | TGTGCCAGCAGCATGAGCGGGCTTGGAAACACCATATATTTT | CASSMSGLGNTIYF
14 | TRBJ2-7 | . | TRBV5-1 | TRBD1 | TGCGCCAGCAGCCCCAGGGACAGGGCCTACGAGCAGTACTTC | CASSPRDRAYEQYF
15 | TRBJ2-1 | . | TRBV10-3 | . | TGTGCCATCAGTGAGTTCGGGACAACCTACAATGAGCAGTTCTTC | CAISEFGTTYNEQFF
15 | TRBJ2-2 | . | TRBV7-9 | TRBD1 | TGTGCCAGCAGCCCCGGGACAGGGAACACCGGGGAGCTGTTTTTT | CASSPGTGNTGELFF
14 | TRBJ2-1 | . | TRBV7-2 | TRBD2 | TGTGCCAGCCGGACTAGCGTAGCTCACAATGAGCAGTTCTTC | CASRTSVAHNEQFF
16 | TRBJ2-7 | . | TRBV10-3 | . | TGTGCCATCAGTGACGCGAGTCAGGGGAAGGCCTACGAGCAGTACTTC | CAISDASQGKAYEQYF
16 | TRBJ2-5 | . | TRBV10-3 | TRBD2 | TGTGCCATCAGTGAGGGGAGCGGGGGGACGATAGAGACCCAGTACTTC | CAISEGSGGTIETQYF
12 | TRBJ2-7 | . | TRBV11-2 | . | TGTGCCAGCAGCTCCTTCTCCTACGAGCAGTACTTC | CASSSFSYEQYF
15 | TRBJ2-3 | . | TRBV5-1 | . | TGCGCCAGCCGCACCGAGGGACACAATACAGATACGCAGTATTTT | CASRTEGHNTDTQYF
14 | TRBJ2-4 | . | TRBV7-9 | TRBD1 | TGTGCCAGCAGCTTAAGGGACAGGGTGGACATTCAGTACTTC | CASSLRDRVDIQYF
14 | TRBJ1-6 | . | TRBV2 | TRBD1 | TGTGCCAGCAGGACCGGGACAGGCAAATCACCCCTCCACTTT | CASRTGTGKSPLHF
15 | TRBJ2-5 | once | TRBV5-1 | TRBD1 | TGCGCCAGCAGCGGGACCGGGACAGGTCAAGAGACCCAGTACTTC | CASSGTGTGQETQYF
15 | TRBJ1-5 | . | TRBV14 | TRBD1 | TGTGCCAGCAGCCCACGGGACAGTCGGAATCAGCCCCAGCATTTT | CASSPRDSRNQPQHF
13 | TRBJ1-2 | few | TRBV5-1 | TRBD1 | TGCGCCAGCAGCCCCCGGGGACAGTATGGCTACACCTTC | CASSPRGQYGYTF
16 | TRBJ1-2 | . | TRBV6-1 | TRBD1 | TGTGCCAGCAGTGCTCCCCCGACAGGGGGCTTCTATGGCTACACCTTC | CASSAPPTGGFYGYTF
14 | TRBJ1-2 | . | TRBV6-5 | TRBD1 | TGTGCCAGCAGTTACTTACAGGGGGCTGGTGGCTACACCTTC | CASSYLQGAGGYTF
15 | TRBJ1-2 | . | TRBV5-8 | TRBD1 | TGTGCCAGCAGCCTGGCGGACAGGGGCGGCTATGGCTACACCTTC | CASSLADRGGYGYTF
14 | TRBJ2-1 | . | TRBV10-1 | TRBD2 | TGCGCCAGCAGTGGACTAGCGGGGGGCAGCGAGCAGTTCTTC | CASSGLAGGSEQFF
15 | TRBJ2-2 | . | TRBV6-5 | TRBD2 | TGTGCCAGCAGTTACTTTGCGGGGGGATCCGGGGAGCTGTTTTTT | CASSYFAGGSGELFF
16 | TRBJ2-3 | . | TRBV21-1 | . | TGTGCCAGCCCCCGAAGCGGCCAGCGGACCACAGATACGCAGTATTTT | CASPRSGQRTTDTQYF
12 | TRBJ1-5 | . | TRBV3-1/TRBV3-2 | . | TGTGCCAGCAGCCAACGGGATCAGCCCCAGCATTTT | CASSQRDQPQHF
14 | TRBJ1-5 | . | TRBV27 | . | TGTGCCAGCAGTCTGGACAGCTACTATCAGCCCCAGCATTTT | CASSLDSYYQPQHF
15 | TRBJ2-3 | . | TRBV6-5 | TRBD1 | TGTGCCAGCAGCCCACTCAGGGGGAGCACAGATACGCAGTATTTT | CASSPLRGSTDTQYF
14 | TRBJ2-2 | . | TRBV4-1 | . | TGCGCCAGCAGCCAAGATATGGGGACCGGGGAGCTGTTTTTT | CASSQDMGTGELFF
14 | TRBJ1-1 | once | TRBV10-1 | TRBD1 | TGCGCCAGCAGCGAGGGACAGGTCGCAACTGAAGCTTTCTTT | CASSEGQVATEAFF
17 | TRBJ1-1 | . | TRBV10-3 | . | TGTGCCATCAGTGGCGGGGCAGGGGTCAACATGAACACTGAAGCTTTCTTT | CAISGGAGVNMNTEAFF
15 | TRBJ1-4 | . | TRBV5-1 | TRBD1 | TGCGCCAGCAGCATTGGACAGGGAACCCCTGAAAAACTGTTTTTT | CASSIGQGTPEKLFF